These 9 T cell receptor beta chains were all obtained from the same sample, sequenced in a study of response to subunit inactivated influenza vaccine. A single record per CDR3 protein comes from TCRdb applying MiXCR to the RT-PCR reads. This table holds approximately 500,000 distinct CDR3 sequences, roughly 15% found once. The source was PBMCs from blood, collected about 11 days after vaccination. The origin of the receptors is a man over 45 who received an inactivated influenza vaccine.

The chain combines TRBV20-1 with TRBJ2-1, with 14 bases fitting TRBD2. The CDR3 length is 16 residues. J gave up 8 bases and V 0 bases, and 6 bases lay outside the gene matches. CDR1 is DFQATT and CDR2 is SNEGSKA in the germline V gene (reference sequence). CDR3 loop: CSARDRTSGRRYEQFF. In nucleotides, the CDR3 is TGCAGTGCTAGAGACCGGACTAGCGGGAGGAGATATGAGCAGTTCTTC.

V gene TRBV25-1 combines with J gene TRBJ2-3, with 8 bases identical to TRBD2. Germline CDR1 MGHDK, CDR2 SYGVNS. This CDR3 comprises 15 residues. The V gene end was trimmed by 3 bases and the J gene end by 9 bases; junction bases not matched to a gene: 11. The CDR3 DNA is TGTGCCAGCAGTGACGAAACGCGCGCGGGGGGAACGCAGTATTTT. It translates to CASSDETRAGGTQYF.

The chain uses TRBV28 and TRBJ2-7; 11 nucleotides align to TRBD2. The germline V gene has CDR1 MDHEN and CDR2 SYDVKM. There are 15 residues in the CDR3. The junction had 4 bases not matched to a gene; V was cut back by 6 bases and J by 0 bases. The CDR3 region is CASRKLAGVSYEQYF. In nucleotides, the CDR3 is TGTGCCAGCAGGAAACTAGCGGGGGTCTCCTACGAGCAGTACTTC.

The chain carries TRBV18 and TRBJ2-7; TRBD1 might be the D (5 bases). The CDR3 covers 11 residues. The germline V gene has CDR1 KGHSH and CDR2 LQKENI. V was shortened by 6 bases and J by 7 bases, with 10 bases between the two germline ends. The CDR3 DNA reads TGTGCCAGCTCCGCAGCAGGGGAGCAGTACTTC. This gives the protein CASSAAGEQYF.

This clonotype was observed a handful of times. The chain carries TRBV14 and TRBJ2-7; D is perhaps TRBD1 (6 bases). The ends were cut back, 0 bases at V and 2 bases at J, with 11 bases in the middle. The CDR3 is made up of 15 amino acids. Looked up from germline, CDR1 is SGHDN and CDR2 is FVKESK. CDR3: CASSQDQQGTYEQYF. DNA for the CDR3: TGTGCCAGCAGCCAAGATCAACAGGGCACCTACGAGCAGTACTTC.

V is TRBV13 and J is TRBJ2-3, with D hard to call. Trimming took off 5 bases at V and 10 bases at J, with 13 bases between the two ends. The CDR3 is 12 residues long. CDR1 and CDR2 from the germline V gene are PRHDT and FYEKMQ (reference sequence). The CDR3 sequence: CASSALWAAQYF. Here the CDR3 DNA reads TGTGCCAGCAGCGCCCTTTGGGCGGCGCAGTATTTT. Together with reference TRBV13 and TRBJ2-3, the CDR3 gives the full variable domain: AAGVIQSPRHLIKEKRETATLKCYPIPRHDTVYWYQQGPGQDPQFLISFYEKMQSDKGSIPDRFSAQQFSDYHSELNMSSLELGDSALYFCASSALWAAQYFGPGTRLTVL.

This clonotype was counted a few times. With a much larger clone just one base away, this may be a read error. The chain combines TRBV12-3 or TRBV12-4 with TRBJ1-1; weak D call: TRBD1 (5 bases). The CDR3 length is 15 residues. V shed 0 bases and J shed 1 base, with 9 bases lying between them. The CDR3 DNA sequence: TGTGCCAGCAGTTTAGCGGGACGGCCGAACACTGAAGCTTTCTTT. Translating it yields CASSLAGRPNTEAFF.

This sequence joins TRBV11-2 and TRBJ2-7; 7 nucleotides agree with TRBD1. The CDR3 runs 16 residues. Germline V gene lookup returns CDR1 SGHAT and CDR2 FQNNGV. V dropped 2 bases and J dropped 4; count of bases not matched to a gene: 11. The CDR3: CASSLTSDRVKYEQYF. Here the CDR3 DNA reads TGTGCCAGCAGCTTAACCTCCGACAGGGTTAAATACGAGCAGTACTTC.

The table lists this clonotype with a few counts. The V gene is TRBV6-1, the J gene TRBJ2-1; TRBD2 matches 13 bases. CDR1 and CDR2 (germline): MNHNS, SASEGT. V trimming: 6 bases; J trimming: 1 base; junction bases outside the gene matches: 12. There are 19 residues in the CDR3. CDR3 amino acids: CASRTRTSGGGHSYNEQFF. CDR3 DNA sequence: TGTGCCAGCAGAACCCGGACTAGCGGGGGCGGGCATTCCTACAATGAGCAGTTCTTC.